The entry below gives a single T cell receptor beta chain sequence along with its context. The data are from a study of blood T cell repertoires in COVID-19. In the study overall: Sites in the United States, Italy and Spain provided acute and convalescent COVID-19 samples. The analysed material was cDNA or gDNA that came from T cells, B-cell-depleted T cells, or PBMCs.

This CDR3 contains 14 residues. After removal of 7 bases from V and 6 bases from J, the junction contained 8 bases not matched to a gene. Germline V gene sequence: CDR1 SNHLY, CDR2 FYNNEI. Methods used by the authors: Estimation of nucleated cell counts was performed using reference gene primer amplification. The method was immunoSEQ multiplex PCR; TCRdb's version includes in-frame clones alone and lacks a portion of them. V and J calls and clone size come straight from that table; D and trimming were deduced from the DNA. Altogether 60,000 to 70,000 clones are present, approximately 86% being singletons, with the ten largest covering approximately 17%.

What was sequenced was peripheral blood. The receptor comes from an elderly woman with active COVID-19. The chain uses TRBV2 and TRBJ2-2; 7 nucleotides agree with TRBD1. CDR3 sequence (DNA): TGTGCCAGCACACGCGAGGGGGCAGCCGGGGAGCTGTTTTTT. Its translation is CASTREGAAGELFF.